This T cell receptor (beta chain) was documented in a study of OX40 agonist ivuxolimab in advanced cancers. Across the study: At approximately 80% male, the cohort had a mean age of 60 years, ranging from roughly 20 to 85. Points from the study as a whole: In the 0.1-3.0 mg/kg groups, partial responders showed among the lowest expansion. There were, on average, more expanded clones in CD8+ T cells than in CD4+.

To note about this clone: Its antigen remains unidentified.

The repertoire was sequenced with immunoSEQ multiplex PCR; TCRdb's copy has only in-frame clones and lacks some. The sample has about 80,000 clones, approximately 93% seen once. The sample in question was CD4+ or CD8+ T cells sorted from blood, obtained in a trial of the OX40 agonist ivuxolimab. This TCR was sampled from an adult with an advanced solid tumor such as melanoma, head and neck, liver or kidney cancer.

In DNA, the CDR3 is TGTGCCAGCAGCCAAGGAACAGGGGCGAACACTGAAGCTTTCTTT. Protein sequence: CASSQGTGANTEAFF. The chain is built from TRBV14 and TRBJ1-1, with TRBD1 matching 7 bases. The CDR3 covers 15 residues. In germline, CDR1 is SGHDN, CDR2 FVKESK. The trim removed 1 base at V and 1 base at J, leaving 3 bases unmatched.